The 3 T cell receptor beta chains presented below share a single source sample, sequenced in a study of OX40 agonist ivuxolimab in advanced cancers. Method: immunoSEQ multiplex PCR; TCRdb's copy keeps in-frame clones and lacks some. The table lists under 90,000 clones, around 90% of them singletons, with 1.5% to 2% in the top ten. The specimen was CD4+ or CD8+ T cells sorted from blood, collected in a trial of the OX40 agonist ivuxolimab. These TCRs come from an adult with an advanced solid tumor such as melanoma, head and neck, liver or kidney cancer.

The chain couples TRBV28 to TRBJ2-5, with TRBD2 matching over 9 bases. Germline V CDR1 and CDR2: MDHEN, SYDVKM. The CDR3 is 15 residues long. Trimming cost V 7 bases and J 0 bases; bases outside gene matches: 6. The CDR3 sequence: CASTSSGDYQETQYF. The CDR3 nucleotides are TGTGCCAGCACCTCTAGCGGGGACTACCAAGAGACCCAGTACTTC.

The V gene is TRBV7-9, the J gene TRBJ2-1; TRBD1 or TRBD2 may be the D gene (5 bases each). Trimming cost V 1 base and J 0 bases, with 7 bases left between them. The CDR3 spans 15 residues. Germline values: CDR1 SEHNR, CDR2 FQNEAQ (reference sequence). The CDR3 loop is CASSLVGGSYNEQFF. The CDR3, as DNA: TGTGCCAGCAGCTTAGTTGGGGGCTCCTACAATGAGCAGTTCTTC.

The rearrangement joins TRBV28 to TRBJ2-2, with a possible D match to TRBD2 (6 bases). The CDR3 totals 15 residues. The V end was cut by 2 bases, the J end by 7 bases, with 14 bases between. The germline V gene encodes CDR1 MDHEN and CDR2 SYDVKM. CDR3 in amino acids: CASSLIRDFDGELFF. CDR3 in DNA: TGTGCCAGCAGTTTAATTAGGGACTTTGACGGGGAGCTGTTTTTT.